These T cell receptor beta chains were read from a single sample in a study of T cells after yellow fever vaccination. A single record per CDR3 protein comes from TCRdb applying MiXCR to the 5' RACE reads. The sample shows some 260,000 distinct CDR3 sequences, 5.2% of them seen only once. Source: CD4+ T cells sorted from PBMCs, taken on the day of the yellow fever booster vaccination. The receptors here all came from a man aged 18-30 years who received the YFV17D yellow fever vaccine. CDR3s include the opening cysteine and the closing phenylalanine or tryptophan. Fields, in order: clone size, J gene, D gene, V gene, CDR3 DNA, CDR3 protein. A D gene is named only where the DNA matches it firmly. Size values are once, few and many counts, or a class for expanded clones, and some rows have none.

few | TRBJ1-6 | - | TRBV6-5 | TGTGCCAGCAGCAACACAGTTCGTAATTCACCCCTCCACTTT | CASSNTVRNSPLHF
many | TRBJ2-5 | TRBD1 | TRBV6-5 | TGTGCCAGCAGTCGGACAGGTTCTGCAGAGACCCAGTACTTC | CASSRTGSAETQYF
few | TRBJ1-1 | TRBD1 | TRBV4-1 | TGCGCCAGCAGCCAAGCCGGGACAGTTATCGGGGCTTTCTTT | CASSQAGTVIGAFF
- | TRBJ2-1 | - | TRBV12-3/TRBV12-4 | TGTGCCAGCACCCTGGGAAACTCTTACAATGAGCAGTTCTTC | CASTLGNSYNEQFF
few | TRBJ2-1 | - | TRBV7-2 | TGTGCCAGCAGTGTCCAGGGCGGCAATGAGCAGTTCTTC | CASSVQGGNEQFF
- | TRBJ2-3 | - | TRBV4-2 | TGTGCCAGCAGCCTTTCCGGGGCTGATACAGATACGCAGTATTTT | CASSLSGADTDTQYF
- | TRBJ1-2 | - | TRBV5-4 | TGTGCCAGCAGCTTGGTGCCTACAGACTATGGCTACACCTTC | CASSLVPTDYGYTF
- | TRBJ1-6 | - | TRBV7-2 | TGTGCCAGCAGCTTGGGGAGACCACCCCTCCACTTT | CASSLGRPPLHF
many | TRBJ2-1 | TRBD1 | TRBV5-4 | TGTGCCAGCAGCTTGGAGGGACAGGGGTACAATGAGCAGTTCTTC | CASSLEGQGYNEQFF
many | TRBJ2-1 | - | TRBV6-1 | TGTGCCAGCAGTGCGGATCGCGGACTCTTGCGGGAGCAGTTCTTC | CASSADRGLLREQFF
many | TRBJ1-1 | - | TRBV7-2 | TGTGCCAGCAGCTTAGTGGGGATCGGCACTGAAGCTTTCTTT | CASSLVGIGTEAFF
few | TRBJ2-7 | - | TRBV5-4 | TGTGCCAGCAGCCCGGCTGGATCAGGTTACGAGCAGTACTTC | CASSPAGSGYEQYF
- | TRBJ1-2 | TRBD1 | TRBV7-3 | TGTGCCAGCAGCTTGGACAGGAGGTCACTCTATGGCTACACCTTC | CASSLDRRSLYGYTF
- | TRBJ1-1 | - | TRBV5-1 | TGCGCCAGCAGCACGGGCATGAACACTGAAGCTTTCTTT | CASSTGMNTEAFF
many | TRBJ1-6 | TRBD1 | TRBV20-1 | TGCAGTGCAACCGGGACAGGGCTCCTCTTATCACCCCTCCACTTT | CSATGTGLLLSPLHF
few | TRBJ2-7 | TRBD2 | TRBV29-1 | TGCAGCGTTGAGGACGGGGGGGAGCAGTACTTC | CSVEDGGEQYF
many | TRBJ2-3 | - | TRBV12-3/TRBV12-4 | TGTGCCAGCAGCTATGTGGGAGATACGCAGTATTTT | CASSYVGDTQYF
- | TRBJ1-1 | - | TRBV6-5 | TGTGCCAGCAGTTCCGGACAGATCACTGAAGCTTTCTTT | CASSSGQITEAFF
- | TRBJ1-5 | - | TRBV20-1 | TGCAGTGCCATTACAGGTCTCAGTGACAATCAGCCCCAGCATTTT | CSAITGLSDNQPQHF
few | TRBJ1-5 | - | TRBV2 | TGTGCCAGCAGTGGGTTAGGGGCAGGTCAGCCCCAGCATTTT | CASSGLGAGQPQHF
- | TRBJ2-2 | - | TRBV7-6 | TGTGCCAGCAGCTTAGGGTCGGACAGAAACACCGGGGAGCTGTTTTTT | CASSLGSDRNTGELFF
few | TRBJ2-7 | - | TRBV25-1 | TGTGCCAGCAGTGCAACCGACGGGGCGGCCTACGAGCAGTACTTC | CASSATDGAAYEQYF
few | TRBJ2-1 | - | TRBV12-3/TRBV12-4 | TGTGCCAGCAGTTTATTTGGGTACAATGAGCAGTTCTTC | CASSLFGYNEQFF
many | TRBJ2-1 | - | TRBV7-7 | TGTGCCAGCAGCTTAGGACAGACTTTGAGTGAGCAGTTCTTC | CASSLGQTLSEQFF
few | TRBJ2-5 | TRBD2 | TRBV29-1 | TGCAGCGGTTTACCCGGGGGGGCCGGGGAGACCCAGTACTTC | CSGLPGGAGETQYF
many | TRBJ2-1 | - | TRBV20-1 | TGCAGTGCTAGAGATCCCTTCGAATCCTACAATGAGCAGTTCTTC | CSARDPFESYNEQFF
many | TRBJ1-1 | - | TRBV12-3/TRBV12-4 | TGTGCCAGCAGTTTTAGCCTAGGGGCCAACACTGAAGCTTTCTTT | CASSFSLGANTEAFF
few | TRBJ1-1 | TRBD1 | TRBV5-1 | TGCGCCAGCAGCTTGCGGGGACAGGGGGTCGGAGTGAACACTGAAGCTTTCTTT | CASSLRGQGVGVNTEAFF
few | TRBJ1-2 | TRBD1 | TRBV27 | TGTGCCAGCAGTTCCAGACAGGGCTTTTGGGGCTACACCTTC | CASSSRQGFWGYTF
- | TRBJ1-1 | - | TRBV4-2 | TGTGCCAGCAGCCAAGGGACACAGAACACTGAAGCTTTCTTT | CASSQGTQNTEAFF
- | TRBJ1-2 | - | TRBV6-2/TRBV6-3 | TGTGCCAGCAGTTACAGAACAACAGGGCCCTATGGCTACACCTTC | CASSYRTTGPYGYTF
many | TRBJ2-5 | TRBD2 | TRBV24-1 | TGTGCCACCAGCGCCCTTCTAGCGGACCAAGAGACCCAGTACTTC | CATSALLADQETQYF
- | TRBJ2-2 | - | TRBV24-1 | TGTGCCACCAGTGGGGGGACTCCGCGCCCGGGGGAGCTGTTTTTT | CATSGGTPRPGELFF
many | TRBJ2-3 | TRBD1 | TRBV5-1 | TGCGCCAGCAGCCTATGGACAGGGGAGCGAGATACGCAGTATTTT | CASSLWTGERDTQYF
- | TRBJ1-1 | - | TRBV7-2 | TGTGCCAGCAGCTCGACGGGAACAGGGAGAGCTTTCTTT | CASSSTGTGRAFF
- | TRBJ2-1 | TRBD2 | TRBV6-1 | TGTGCCAGCAGCGACCTGGCTAGCGGAATTTACAATGAGCAGTTCTTC | CASSDLASGIYNEQFF
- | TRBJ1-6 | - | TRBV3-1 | TGTGCCAGCAGGGCCCGGGACGAATCACCCCTCCACTTT | CASRARDESPLHF
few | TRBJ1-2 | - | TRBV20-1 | TGCAGTGCTAGTGGACAGTATGGCTACACCTTC | CSASGQYGYTF
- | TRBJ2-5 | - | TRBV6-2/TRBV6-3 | TGTGCCAGCGCGAGGTTCGTGACCCAGTACTTC | CASARFVTQYF
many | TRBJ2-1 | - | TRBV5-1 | TGCGCCAGCAGCTTGGGTGTTGCAAATGAGCAGTTCTTC | CASSLGVANEQFF
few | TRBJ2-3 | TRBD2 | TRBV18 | TGTGCCAGCTCACGGAGTAGCGGGGGCAGCACAGATACGCAGTATTTT | CASSRSSGGSTDTQYF
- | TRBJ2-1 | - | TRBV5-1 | TGCGCCAGCAGCTTTTTCCCTGCCGGGTCCTACAATGAGCAGTTCTTC | CASSFFPAGSYNEQFF
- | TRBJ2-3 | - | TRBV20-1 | TGCAGTGCTAGACAAGTAGCAGATACGCAGTATTTT | CSARQVADTQYF
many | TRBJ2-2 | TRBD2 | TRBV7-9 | TGTGCCAGCAGCTTACCAAAGCGGGGGTCGATCACCGGGGAGCTGTTTTTT | CASSLPKRGSITGELFF
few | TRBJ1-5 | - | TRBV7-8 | TGTGCCAGCAGCGGGTCTTCCCGGGACATCGTTAGCAATCAGCCCCAGCATTTT | CASSGSSRDIVSNQPQHF
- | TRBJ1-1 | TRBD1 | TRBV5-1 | TGCGCCAGCAGCTTGGTACAGGGGGCGTATCCCACTGAAGCTTTCTTT | CASSLVQGAYPTEAFF
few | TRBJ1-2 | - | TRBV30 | TGTGCCTGGACCCCCAGGAGCCGCTATGGCTACACCTTC | CAWTPRSRYGYTF
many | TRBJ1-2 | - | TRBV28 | TGTGCCAGCAGGGACGGGCGGACCTATGGCTACACCTTC | CASRDGRTYGYTF
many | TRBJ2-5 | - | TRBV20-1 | TGCAGTGCTAGTAGTGGCGGTGACTCGTCTGGGGAGACCCAGTACTTC | CSASSGGDSSGETQYF
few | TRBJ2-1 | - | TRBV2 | TGTGCCAGCAGGGGAAGTGGGCTTGGTGAGCAGTTCTTC | CASRGSGLGEQFF
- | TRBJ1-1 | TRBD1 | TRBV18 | TGTGCCAGCTCACCGGGACAGAGTGTCGGGAGCACTGAAGCTTTCTTT | CASSPGQSVGSTEAFF
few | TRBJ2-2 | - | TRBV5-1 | TGCGCCAGCAGCTTGGCCGCAGGGCCTCACGGGGAGCTGTTTTTT | CASSLAAGPHGELFF
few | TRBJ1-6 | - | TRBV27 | TGTGCCAGCAGTTTCTTTAGGGGCAAGGCACCCCTCCACTTT | CASSFFRGKAPLHF
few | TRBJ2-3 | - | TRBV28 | TGTGCCGCCGAGCCAGGGAACACAGATACGCAGTATTTT | CAAEPGNTDTQYF
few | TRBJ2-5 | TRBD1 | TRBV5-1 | TGCGCCAGCAGCGTCGGGACAGGGGGCGGGTATGGAGAGACCCAGTACTTC | CASSVGTGGGYGETQYF
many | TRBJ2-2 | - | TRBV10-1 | TGCGCCAGCAGTGTGGCAGGGCGGGACGGGGAGCTGTTTTTT | CASSVAGRDGELFF